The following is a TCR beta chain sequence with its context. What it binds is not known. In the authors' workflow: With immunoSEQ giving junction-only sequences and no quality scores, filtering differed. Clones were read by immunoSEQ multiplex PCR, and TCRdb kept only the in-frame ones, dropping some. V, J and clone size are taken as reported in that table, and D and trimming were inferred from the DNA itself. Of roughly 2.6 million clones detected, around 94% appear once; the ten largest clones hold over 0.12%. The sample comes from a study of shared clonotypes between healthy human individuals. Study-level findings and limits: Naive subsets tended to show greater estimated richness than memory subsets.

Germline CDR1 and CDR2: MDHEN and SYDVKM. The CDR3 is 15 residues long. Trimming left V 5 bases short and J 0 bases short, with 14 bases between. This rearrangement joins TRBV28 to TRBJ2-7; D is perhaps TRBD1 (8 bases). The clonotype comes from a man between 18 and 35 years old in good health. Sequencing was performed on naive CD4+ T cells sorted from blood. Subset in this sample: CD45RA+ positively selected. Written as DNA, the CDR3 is TGTGCCAGCAGTACACAGGGGGGGAACTCCTACGAGCAGTACTTC. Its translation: CASSTQGGNSYEQYF.